The following is a T cell receptor beta chain sequence with its context. What antigen it recognizes has not been identified. No base quality information exists; no much larger clone differs at one position. TCRbeta CDR3 regions were amplified from genomic DNA using the immunoSEQ Assay, a bias-controlled multiplex PCR. Per the authors' processing: Within the assay, amplification of reference gene primers was used to estimate how many nucleated cells each sample contained. To quantify the absolute abundance of each unique TCRbeta CDR3 rearrangement, sequence reads were collapsed and filtered. Productive Simpson clonality was computed per sample as the square root of Simpson's diversity index over productive rearrangements. The clones in this table, taken by TCRdb from immuneACCESS, are in-frame only. Not every clone is retained; where verified, under half of the shortfall comes from an unresolved V gene, and the cause of the rest is unknown. From that table come the V and J calls and clone size; the DNA was used to work out D and trimming. The sample has under 200,000 clones on record, about 85% of them singletons. The ten largest clones take up about 1% of the sample.

This entry belongs to a study of blood T cell repertoires in COVID-19 (TCRdb year 2020). Some background on the complete study: Samples covering the acute and convalescent phases of COVID-19 were provided by collaborators in the United States, Italy and Spain. The material from the prospective study consisted of cDNA or gDNA derived from T cells, B-cell-depleted T cells, or PBMCs. Subjects who had been exposed to COVID-19, were actively infected with it, or had recovered from it provided the deeply sampled blood TCRbeta repertoires that made up the dataset. A freely available public database, intended as a resource for researchers studying the immune response to SARS-CoV-2, is where the repertoires were released. Samples came from the ongoing ImmuneRACE study (first 160 participants) plus 1,254 subjects from 6 global collaborators. The sample metadata nearly always contained a de-identified subject ID, COVID-19 status, age in years and sex. Where available, HLA class I and class II types were taken from metadata supplied by the sample provider and were not determined by assay-based typing.

The CDR3, from cysteine to phenylalanine, totals 16 residues. The CDR3 DNA has 48 bases and is translated from base 1. CDR1 and CDR2 are drawn from the germline V gene (reference sequence): LGHDT, YNNKEL. V and J lose 0 bases and 8 bases, and a span of 16 bases separates them. Collaborating institutions collected whole blood in K2EDTA tubes following their own protocols. For TCRbeta analysis, collaborators shipped samples in one of three forms: frozen whole blood, isolated PBMCs, or DNA extracted from either of those sample types. Results the study describes overall, beyond this receptor: The amount of clinical and demographic metadata varied by source and participant and was provided uncurated.

Sequencing input: peripheral blood. This chain is built from TRBV3-1 (or the pseudogene TRBV3-2) and TRBJ1-4; the D gene identity is not certain. This sequence was found in a man in his forties or fifties with acute or convalescent COVID-19. The bases are TGTGCCAGCAGCCAAGATCTCGGGTGGTCTGAGGAAAAACTGTTTTTT. It translates to CASSQDLGWSEEKLFF.